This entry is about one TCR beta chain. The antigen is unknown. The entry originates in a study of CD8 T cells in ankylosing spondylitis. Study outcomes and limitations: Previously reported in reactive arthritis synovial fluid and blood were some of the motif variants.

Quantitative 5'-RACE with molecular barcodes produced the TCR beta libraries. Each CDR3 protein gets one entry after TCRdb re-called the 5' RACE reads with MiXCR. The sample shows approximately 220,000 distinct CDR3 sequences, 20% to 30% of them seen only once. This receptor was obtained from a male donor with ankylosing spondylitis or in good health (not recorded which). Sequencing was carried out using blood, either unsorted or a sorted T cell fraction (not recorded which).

CDR3 bases: TGTGCCAGCAGCTTAGCGTCGGTGGGATCTGGCGAGCAGTACTTC. Its protein product is CASSLASVGSGEQYF. J is TRBJ2-7 and V is TRBV7-6; D remains unclear. The CDR3 runs to 15 residues. V shed 0 bases and J shed 6 bases, with 15 bases lying between them. The germline CDR1 and CDR2 sequences are SGHVS and FNYEAQ.